These 5 T cell receptor beta chains share one sample of origin, sequenced in a study of cytotoxic CD8 clonotypes in ibrutinib-treated CLL. Sequenced by immunoSEQ multiplex PCR; TCRdb stores in-frame clones only, minus some. The sample carries 65,000 to 85,000 clones, 83% recorded once. The sequences come from PBMCs, collected after 24 months of ibrutinib treatment. These TCRs come from a human donor with chronic lymphocytic leukemia.

The chain carries TRBV7-9 and TRBJ2-5; 12 nucleotides agree with TRBD2. CDR3 length: 15 amino acids. The germline gives CDR1 SEHNR, CDR2 FQNEAQ (reference sequence). V lost 7 bases and J lost 4; bases outside the gene matches: 7. The CDR3 DNA follows: TGTGCCAGCAACCTAGCGGGAGGGGTGGGAGAGACCCAGTACTTC. This sequence encodes CASNLAGGVGETQYF. Using reference TRBV7-9 and TRBJ2-5 for the parts outside the CDR3, the full variable domain is DTGVSQNPRHKITKRGQNVTFRCDPISEHNRLYWYRQTLGQGPEFLTYFQNEAQLEKSRLLSDRFSAERPKGSFSTLEIQRTEQGDSAMYLCASNLAGGVGETQYFGPGTRLLVL.

This clone was detected only a few times. This chain connects TRBV4-1 to TRBJ2-7, with D possibly being TRBD1 (6 bases). Germline CDR1 reads MGHRA; CDR2 reads YSYEKL. The length of the CDR3 is 13 residues. V gave up 4 bases and J gave up 3 bases, with 10 bases separating them. In DNA form, the CDR3 reads TGCGCCAGCAGCCGGGAGACAGGCTACGAGCAGTACTTC. Translated, it gives CASSRETGYEQYF.

The rearrangement uses TRBV11-1 and TRBJ2-7; tentatively, D is TRBD1 (6 bases). Trimming shortened V by 3 bases and J by 2 bases, and 8 bases separated the two germline ends. This CDR3 has 13 residues. Germline CDR1 reads SGHAT; CDR2 reads FQDESV (reference sequence). Here the CDR3 reads CASSLGQTYEQYF. The CDR3 DNA reads as TGTGCCAGCAGCTTGGGACAAACCTACGAGCAGTACTTC.

The genes are TRBV29-1 and TRBJ2-7; TRBD2 matches at 7 bases. CDR3 length: 15 amino acids. Trimming took 3 bases from V and 6 from J; bases not matched to a gene: 14. The germline V gene has CDR1 SQVTM and CDR2 ANQGSEA. This CDR3 reads CSVEGLSGYDAEQYF. The CDR3 nucleotides are TGCAGCGTTGAGGGACTAAGCGGATACGATGCCGAGCAGTACTTC.

The count of this clone is one. This chain uses TRBV19 with TRBJ1-2; D is possibly TRBD1 (5 bases). The CDR3 is 15 amino acids. V shed 8 bases and J shed 8 bases, with 24 bases lying between them. Germline CDR1 LNHDA, CDR2 SQIVND (reference sequence). Here the CDR3 reads CASGNRDVSVLGYTF. In DNA form, the CDR3 reads TGTGCCAGTGGAAACCGGGACGTATCCGTCTTGGGCTACACCTTC.